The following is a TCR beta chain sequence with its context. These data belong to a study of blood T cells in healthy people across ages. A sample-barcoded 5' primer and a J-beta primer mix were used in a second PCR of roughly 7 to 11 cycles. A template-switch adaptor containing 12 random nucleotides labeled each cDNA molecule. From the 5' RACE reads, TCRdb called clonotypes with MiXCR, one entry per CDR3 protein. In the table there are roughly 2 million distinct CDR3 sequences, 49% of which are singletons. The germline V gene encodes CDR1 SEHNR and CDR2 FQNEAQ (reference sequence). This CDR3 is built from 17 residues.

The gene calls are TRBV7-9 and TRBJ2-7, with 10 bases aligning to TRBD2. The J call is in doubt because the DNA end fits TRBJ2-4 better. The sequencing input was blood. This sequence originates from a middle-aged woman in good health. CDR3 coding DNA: TGTGCCAGCAGCCCCCGGGGGAGCGGGGGGGCCGGAAACATTCAGTACTTC. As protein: CASSPRGSGGAGNIQYF.